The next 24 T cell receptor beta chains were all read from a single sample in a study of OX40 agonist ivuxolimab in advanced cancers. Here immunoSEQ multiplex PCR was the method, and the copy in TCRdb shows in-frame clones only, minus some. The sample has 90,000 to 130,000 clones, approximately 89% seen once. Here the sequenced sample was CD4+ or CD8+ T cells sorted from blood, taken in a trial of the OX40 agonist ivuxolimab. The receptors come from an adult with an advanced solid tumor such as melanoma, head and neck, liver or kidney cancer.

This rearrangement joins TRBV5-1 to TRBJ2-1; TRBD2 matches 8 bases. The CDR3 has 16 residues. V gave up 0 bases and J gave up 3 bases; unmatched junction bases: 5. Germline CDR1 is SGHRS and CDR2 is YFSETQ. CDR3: CASSLEGLAGYNEQFF. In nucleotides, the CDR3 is TGCGCCAGCAGCTTGGAAGGCCTAGCGGGCTACAATGAGCAGTTCTTC.

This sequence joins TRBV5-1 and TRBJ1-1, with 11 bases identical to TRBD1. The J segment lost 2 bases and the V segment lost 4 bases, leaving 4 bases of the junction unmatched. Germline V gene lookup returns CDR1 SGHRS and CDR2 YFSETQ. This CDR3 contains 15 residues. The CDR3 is CASSTGQGANTEAFF. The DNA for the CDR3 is TGCGCCAGCAGCACCGGACAGGGGGCCAACACTGAAGCTTTCTTT.

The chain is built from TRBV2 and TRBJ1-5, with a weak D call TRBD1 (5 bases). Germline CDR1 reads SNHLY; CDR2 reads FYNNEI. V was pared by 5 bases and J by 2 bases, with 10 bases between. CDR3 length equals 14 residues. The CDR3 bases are TGTGCCAGCAGTCTCCAGGGAGGCAATCAGCCCCAGCATTTT. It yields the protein CASSLQGGNQPQHF.

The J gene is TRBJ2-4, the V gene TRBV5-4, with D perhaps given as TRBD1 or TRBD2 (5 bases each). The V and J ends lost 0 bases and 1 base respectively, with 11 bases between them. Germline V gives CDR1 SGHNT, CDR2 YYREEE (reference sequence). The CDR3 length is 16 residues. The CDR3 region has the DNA TGTGCCAGCAGCTTGGACGGGAAGGGGGCCAAAAACATTCAGTACTTC. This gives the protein CASSLDGKGAKNIQYF.

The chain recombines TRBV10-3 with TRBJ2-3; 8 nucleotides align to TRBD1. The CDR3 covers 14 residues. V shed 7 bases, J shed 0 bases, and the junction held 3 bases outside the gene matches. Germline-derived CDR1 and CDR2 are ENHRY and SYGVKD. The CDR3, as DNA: TGTGCCATCAACGGACAGGGAAGCACAGATACGCAGTATTTT. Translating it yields CAINGQGSTDTQYF.

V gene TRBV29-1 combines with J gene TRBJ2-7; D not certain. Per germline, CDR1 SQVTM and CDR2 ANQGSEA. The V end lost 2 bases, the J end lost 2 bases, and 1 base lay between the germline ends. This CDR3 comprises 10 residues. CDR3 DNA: TGCAGCGTTGAACCCTACGAGCAGTACTTC. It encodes CSVEPYEQYF.

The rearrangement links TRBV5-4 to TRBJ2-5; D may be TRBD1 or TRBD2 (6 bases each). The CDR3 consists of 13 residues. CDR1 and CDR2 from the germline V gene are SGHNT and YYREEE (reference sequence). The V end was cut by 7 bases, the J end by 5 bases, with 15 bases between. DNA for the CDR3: TGTGCCAGCTCCCAAGGGGGGAGCGAGACCCAGTACTTC. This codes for CASSQGGSETQYF.

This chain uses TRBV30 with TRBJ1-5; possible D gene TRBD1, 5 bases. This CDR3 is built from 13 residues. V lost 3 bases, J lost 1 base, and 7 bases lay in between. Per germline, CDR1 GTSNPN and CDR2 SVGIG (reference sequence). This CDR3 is CAWSRQSNQPQHF. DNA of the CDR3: TGTGCCTGGAGCAGACAGAGCAATCAGCCCCAGCATTTT.

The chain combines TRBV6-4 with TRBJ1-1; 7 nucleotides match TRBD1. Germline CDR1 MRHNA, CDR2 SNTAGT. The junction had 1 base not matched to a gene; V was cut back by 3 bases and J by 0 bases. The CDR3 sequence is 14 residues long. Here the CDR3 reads CASSETGMNTEAFF. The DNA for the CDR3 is TGTGCCAGCAGTGAGACAGGGATGAACACTGAAGCTTTCTTT.

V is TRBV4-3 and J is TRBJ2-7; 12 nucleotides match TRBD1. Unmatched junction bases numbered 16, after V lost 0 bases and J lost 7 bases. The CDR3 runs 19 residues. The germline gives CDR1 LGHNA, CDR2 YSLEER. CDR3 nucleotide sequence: TGCGCCAGCAGCCAAGATTTGGCCGCCGGGACAGGGGGCCGATGGGAGCAGTACTTC. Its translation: CASSQDLAAGTGGRWEQYF.

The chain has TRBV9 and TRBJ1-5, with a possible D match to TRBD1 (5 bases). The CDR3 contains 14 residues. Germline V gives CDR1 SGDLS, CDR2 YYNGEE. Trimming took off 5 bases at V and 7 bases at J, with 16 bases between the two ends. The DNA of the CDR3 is TGTGCCAGCAGTACCGGGTTGAGGGGCCAGCCCCAGCATTTT. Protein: CASSTGLRGQPQHF.

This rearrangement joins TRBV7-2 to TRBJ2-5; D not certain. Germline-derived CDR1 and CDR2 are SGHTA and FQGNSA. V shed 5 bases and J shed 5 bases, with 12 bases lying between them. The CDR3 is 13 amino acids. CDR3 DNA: TGTGCCAGCAGCCCCCGGGTGAGGGAGACCCAGTACTTC. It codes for CASSPRVRETQYF.

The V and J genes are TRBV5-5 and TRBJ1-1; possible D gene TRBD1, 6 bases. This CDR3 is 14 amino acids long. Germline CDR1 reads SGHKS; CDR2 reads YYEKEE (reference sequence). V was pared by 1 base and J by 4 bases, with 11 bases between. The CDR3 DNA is TGTGCCAGCAGCTTGACCACAGGGTTCACTGAAGCTTTCTTT. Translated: CASSLTTGFTEAFF. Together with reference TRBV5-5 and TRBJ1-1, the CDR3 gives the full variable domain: DAGVTQSPTHLIKTRGQQVTLRCSPISGHKSVSWYQQVLGQGPQFIFQYYEKEERGRGNFPDRFSARQFPNYSSELNVNALLLGDSALYLCASSLTTGFTEAFFGQGTRLTVV.

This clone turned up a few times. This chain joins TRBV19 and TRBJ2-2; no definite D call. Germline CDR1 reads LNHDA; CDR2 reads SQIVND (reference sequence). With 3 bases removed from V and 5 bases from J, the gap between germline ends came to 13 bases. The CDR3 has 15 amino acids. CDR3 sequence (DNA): TGTGCCAGTAGTATCGTCTCAGGAGAAACCGGGGAGCTGTTTTTT. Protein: CASSIVSGETGELFF.

This chain's CDR3 is CASSYSGGLNEKLFF. CDR3 coding DNA: TGTGCCAGCAGTTACTCCGGGGGCCTTAATGAAAAACTGTTTTTT. The gene calls are TRBV6-5 and TRBJ1-4, with TRBD1 as a possible D gene (6 bases). The CDR3 is 15 residues long. Germline CDR1 reads MNHEY; CDR2 reads SVGAGI. V gave up 0 bases and J gave up 4 bases, with 9 bases separating them.

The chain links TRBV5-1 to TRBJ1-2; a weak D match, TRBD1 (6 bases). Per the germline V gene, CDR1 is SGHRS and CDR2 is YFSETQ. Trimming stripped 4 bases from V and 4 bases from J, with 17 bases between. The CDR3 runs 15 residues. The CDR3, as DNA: TGCGCCAGCAGCCTAGGAGAGGGGGTTGGCTATGGCTACACCTTC. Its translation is CASSLGEGVGYGYTF.

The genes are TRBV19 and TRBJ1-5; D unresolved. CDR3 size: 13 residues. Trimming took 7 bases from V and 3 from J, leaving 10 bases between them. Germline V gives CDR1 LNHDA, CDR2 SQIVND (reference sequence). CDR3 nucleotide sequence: TGTGCCAGTATTGGGAACTACAATCAGCCCCAGCATTTT. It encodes CASIGNYNQPQHF. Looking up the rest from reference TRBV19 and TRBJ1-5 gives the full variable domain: DGGITQSPKYLFRKEGQNVTLSCEQNLNHDAMYWYRQDPGQGLRLIYYSQIVNDFQKGDIAEGYSVSREKKESFPLTVTSAQKNPTAFYLCASIGNYNQPQHFGDGTRLSIL.

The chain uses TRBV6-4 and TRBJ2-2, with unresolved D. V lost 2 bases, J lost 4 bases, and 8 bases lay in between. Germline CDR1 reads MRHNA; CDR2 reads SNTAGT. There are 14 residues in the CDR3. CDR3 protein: CASSDGQTTGELFF. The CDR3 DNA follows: TGTGCCAGCAGTGACGGTCAGACCACCGGGGAGCTGTTTTTT.

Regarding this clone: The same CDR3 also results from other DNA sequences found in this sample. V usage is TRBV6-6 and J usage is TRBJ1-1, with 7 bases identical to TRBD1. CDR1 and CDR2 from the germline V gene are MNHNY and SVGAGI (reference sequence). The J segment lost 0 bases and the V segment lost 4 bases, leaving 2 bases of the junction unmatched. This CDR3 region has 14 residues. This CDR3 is CASSLGQLNTEAFF. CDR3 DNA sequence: TGTGCCAGCAGTTTGGGACAGTTGAACACTGAAGCTTTCTTT.

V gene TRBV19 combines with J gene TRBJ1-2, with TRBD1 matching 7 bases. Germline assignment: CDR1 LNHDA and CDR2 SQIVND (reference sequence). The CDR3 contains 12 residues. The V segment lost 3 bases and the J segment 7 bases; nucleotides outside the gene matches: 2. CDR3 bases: TGTGCCAGTAGTATCCAGGGGGTTGGCTACACCTTC. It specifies CASSIQGVGYTF. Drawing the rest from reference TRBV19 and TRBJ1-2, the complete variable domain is DGGITQSPKYLFRKEGQNVTLSCEQNLNHDAMYWYRQDPGQGLRLIYYSQIVNDFQKGDIAEGYSVSREKKESFPLTVTSAQKNPTAFYLCASSIQGVGYTFGSGTRLTVV.

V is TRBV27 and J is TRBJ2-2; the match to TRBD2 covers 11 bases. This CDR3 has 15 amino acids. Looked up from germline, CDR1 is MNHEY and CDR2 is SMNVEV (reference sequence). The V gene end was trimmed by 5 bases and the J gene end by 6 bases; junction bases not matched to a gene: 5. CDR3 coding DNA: TGTGCCAGCAGTGTGCGGACTAGCGGGTCCGGGGAGCTGTTTTTT. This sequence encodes CASSVRTSGSGELFF.

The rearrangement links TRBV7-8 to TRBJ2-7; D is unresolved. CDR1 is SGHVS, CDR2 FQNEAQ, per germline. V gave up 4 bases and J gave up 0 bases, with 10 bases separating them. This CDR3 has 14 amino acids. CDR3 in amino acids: CASSSPPRSYEQYF. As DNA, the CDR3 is TGTGCCAGCAGCTCCCCCCCCCGCTCCTACGAGCAGTACTTC.

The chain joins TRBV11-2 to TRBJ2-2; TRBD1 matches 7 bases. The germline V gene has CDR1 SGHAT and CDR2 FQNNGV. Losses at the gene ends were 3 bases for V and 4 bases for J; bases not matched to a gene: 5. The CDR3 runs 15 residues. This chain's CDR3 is CASSLTGTVTGELFF. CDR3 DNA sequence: TGTGCCAGCAGCTTGACCGGGACAGTCACCGGGGAGCTGTTTTTT.

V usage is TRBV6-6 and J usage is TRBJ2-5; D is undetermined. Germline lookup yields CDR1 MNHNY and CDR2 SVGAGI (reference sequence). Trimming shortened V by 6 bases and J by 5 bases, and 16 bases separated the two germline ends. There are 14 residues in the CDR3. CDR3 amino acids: CASSRGGSWETQYF. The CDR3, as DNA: TGTGCCAGCAGCCGAGGTGGCTCTTGGGAGACCCAGTACTTC.